This entry is about one T cell receptor beta chain. Its antigen is unidentified. One end of the junction does not line up with germline, which may come from a read error. TCRdb reanalysed the reads using MiXCR and keeps one entry per CDR3 protein. In the table there are around 630,000 distinct CDR3 sequences, more than 20% of which are singletons. These data originate in a study of T cell repertoires in cytomegalovirus infection. Turning to the study itself: In public TCR beta signatures, there were indications of both CMV infection and matching HLA type. Study-level findings and limits: Identification of carriers of CMV plus the relevant HLA was performed using cumulative public TCR beta family frequency.

Germline V CDR1 and CDR2: SGHVS, FQNEAQ. The CDR3 has 16 residues. Sample: CD8+ T cells from PBMCs. The TCR was taken from a human donor in good health (CMV status not recorded). Some clones in this sample may be carry-over from other donors' samples. The V and J genes are TRBV7-8 and TRBJ2-1; TRBD1 might be the D (6 bases). CDR3 in DNA: TGTGCCAGCAGCTTGAGGACAGCAAGCTCCTTCAATGAGCAGTTCTTC. Its protein product is CASSLRTASSFNEQFF.